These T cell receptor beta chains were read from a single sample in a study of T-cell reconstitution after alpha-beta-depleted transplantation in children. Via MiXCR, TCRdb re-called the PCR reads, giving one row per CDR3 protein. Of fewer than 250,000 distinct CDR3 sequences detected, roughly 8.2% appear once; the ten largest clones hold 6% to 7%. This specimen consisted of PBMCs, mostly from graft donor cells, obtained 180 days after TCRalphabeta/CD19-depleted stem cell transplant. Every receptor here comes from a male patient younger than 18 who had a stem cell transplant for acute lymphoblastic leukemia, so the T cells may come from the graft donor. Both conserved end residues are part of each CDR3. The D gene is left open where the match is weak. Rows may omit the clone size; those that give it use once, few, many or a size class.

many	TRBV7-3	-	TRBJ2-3	TGTGCCAGCAGCTTCGGTCCGGGCACAGATACGCAGTATTTT	CASSFGPGTDTQYF
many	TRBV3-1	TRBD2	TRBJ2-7	TGTGCCACCCCCAATAGCGGGAGGAGGGTAGGCGAGCAGTACTTC	CATPNSGRRVGEQYF
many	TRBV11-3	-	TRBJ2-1	TGTGCCAGCAGCTCTAGACTAGCCTACAATGAGCAGTTCTTC	CASSSRLAYNEQFF
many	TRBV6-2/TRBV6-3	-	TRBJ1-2	TGTGCCAGCAGTGACCCGGACAGCTATGGCTACACCTTC	CASSDPDSYGYTF
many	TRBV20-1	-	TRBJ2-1	TGCAGTGCCGAGGGGACCTCGTTTTACAATGAGCAGTTCTTC	CSAEGTSFYNEQFF
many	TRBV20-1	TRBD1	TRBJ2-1	TGCAGTGCTAGAGATCGTGGGACAGGGGGAATCTACAATGAGCAGTTCTTC	CSARDRGTGGIYNEQFF
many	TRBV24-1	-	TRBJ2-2	TGTGCCACCAGTGATAACAGGGTTAACACCGGGGAGCTGTTTTTT	CATSDNRVNTGELFF
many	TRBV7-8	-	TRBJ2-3	TGTGCCAGCAGCCCGCGGGGGCCTAGCGGCGAAGATACGCAGTATTTT	CASSPRGPSGEDTQYF
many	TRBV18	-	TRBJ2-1	TGTGCCAGCTCACCACAGGGCGGGGCCAATGAGCAGTTCTTC	CASSPQGGANEQFF
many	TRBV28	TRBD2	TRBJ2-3	TGTGCCAGCAGTTTATTCGTATCGGGAGGGGATACGCAGTATTTT	CASSLFVSGGDTQYF
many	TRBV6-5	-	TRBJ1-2	TGTGCCAGCAGTTACTCGAGCGGGTGGAGGGCTAACTATGGCTACACCTTC	CASSYSSGWRANYGYTF
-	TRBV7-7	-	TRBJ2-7	TGTGCTAGCAGCTTAGGTCCGAACTCCTACGAGCAGTACTTC	CASSLGPNSYEQYF
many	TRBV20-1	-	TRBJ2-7	TGCAGTGCTAGAAGTTGGTTTAGTGCGGACTCGAGCTCCTACGAGCAGTACTTC	CSARSWFSADSSSYEQYF
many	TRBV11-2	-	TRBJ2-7	TGTGCCAGCAGCTCCTTGGGGGCAGCGGACTCCTACGAGCAGTACTTC	CASSSLGAADSYEQYF
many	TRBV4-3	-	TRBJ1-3	TGCGCCAGCAGCCAAGAAATCGCGGCCGCTAGCTCTGGAAACACCATATATTTT	CASSQEIAAASSGNTIYF
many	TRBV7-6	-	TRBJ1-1	TGTGCCAGCAGCTTAGATCGGGCAGGACGGTCCACTGAAGCTTTCTTT	CASSLDRAGRSTEAFF
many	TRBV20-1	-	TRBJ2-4	TGCAGTGCTAGAGCACCGGCCAAAAACATTCAGTACTTC	CSARAPAKNIQYF
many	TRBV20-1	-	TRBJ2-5	TGCAGTGCTGGGGTGTACCAAGAGACCCAGTACTTC	CSAGVYQETQYF
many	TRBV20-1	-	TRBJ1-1	TGCAGTGCTAGACTGCACACTGAAGCTTTCTTT	CSARLHTEAFF
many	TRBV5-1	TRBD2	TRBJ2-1	TGCGCCAGCAGCTTGAGGCTGGGCGGGAGAGGAGTAAATGAGCAGTTCTTC	CASSLRLGGRGVNEQFF
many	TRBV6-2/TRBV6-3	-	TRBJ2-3	TGTGCCAGCAGTTACTGGGGCCCGGATACGCAGTATTTT	CASSYWGPDTQYF
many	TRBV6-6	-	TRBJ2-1	TGTGCCAGCAGTTACTTCGGAGTCAATGAGCAGTTCTTC	CASSYFGVNEQFF
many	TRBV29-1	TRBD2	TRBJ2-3	TGCAGCGTTGAAGAACTAGCGGGAGATACGCAGTATTTT	CSVEELAGDTQYF
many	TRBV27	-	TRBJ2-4	TGTGCCAGCAGTAACAGTGGTCTAGCCAAAAACATTCAGTACTTC	CASSNSGLAKNIQYF
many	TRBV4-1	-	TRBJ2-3	TGCGCCAGCAGCCAAGTACTAGTCGGTACGCAGTATTTT	CASSQVLVGTQYF
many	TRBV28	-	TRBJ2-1	TGTGCCAGCAGTTTAGTTACATACCACAATGAGCAGTTCTTC	CASSLVTYHNEQFF
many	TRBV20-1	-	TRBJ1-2	TGCAGTGCTAGGGCCCTCGGGGATGGCTACACCTTC	CSARALGDGYTF
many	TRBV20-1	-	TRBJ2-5	TGCAGTGCTACAGGGTCGGCAGAGACCCAGTACTTC	CSATGSAETQYF
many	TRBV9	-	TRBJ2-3	TGTGCCAGCAGCGGAGGGGGGAAAGATACGCAGTATTTT	CASSGGGKDTQYF
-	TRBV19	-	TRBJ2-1	TGTGCCAGTAGTAGTCGGGGGGCAGGGCGGAATGAGCAGTTCTTC	CASSSRGAGRNEQFF
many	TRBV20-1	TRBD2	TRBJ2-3	TGCAGTGCTAGGATTAGCGGGACCTATACGCAGTATTTT	CSARISGTYTQYF
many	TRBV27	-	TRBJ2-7	TGTGCCAGCAGTTTTTCCGGACAGACTTACGAGCAGTACTTC	CASSFSGQTYEQYF
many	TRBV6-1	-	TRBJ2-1	TGTGCCAGCAGTGAACCGTACACTCCTCTTGAGCAGTTCTTC	CASSEPYTPLEQFF
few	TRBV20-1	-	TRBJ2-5	TGCAGTGCTAGAGATGGAGCACGTGGAGAGACCCAGTACTTC	CSARDGARGETQYF
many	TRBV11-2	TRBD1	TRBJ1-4	TGTGCCAGCAGCTTACGCCGCACAGGGGACGAAAAAGAAAAACTGTTTTTT	CASSLRRTGDEKEKLFF
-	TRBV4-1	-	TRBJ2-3	TGCGCCAGCAGCCAAGATCCCGGACTACGTCCAGATACGCAGTATTTT	CASSQDPGLRPDTQYF
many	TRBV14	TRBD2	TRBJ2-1	TGTGCCAGCAGCCAACCGACTAGCAGGAATGAGCAGTTCTTC	CASSQPTSRNEQFF
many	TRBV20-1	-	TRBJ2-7	TGCAGTGCTAGGGGGGTTGGGGGGCACCACGAGCAGTACTTC	CSARGVGGHHEQYF
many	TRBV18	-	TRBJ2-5	TGTGCCAGCTCACAGCGGACAGAAGAGACCCAGTACTTC	CASSQRTEETQYF
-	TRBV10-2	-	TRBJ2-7	TGCGCCAGCAGTGAGTCGCGGCCCTTCGGGCCCCCCTACGAGCAGTACTTC	CASSESRPFGPPYEQYF
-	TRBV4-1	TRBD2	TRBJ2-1	TGCGCCAGCAGCCAAGAACCCCTAATTGCGGGAGCGGGATCCTACAATGAGCAGTTCTTC	CASSQEPLIAGAGSYNEQFF
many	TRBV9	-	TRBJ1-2	TGTGCCAGCAGCACAGATAAGCCCTATGGCTACACCTTC	CASSTDKPYGYTF
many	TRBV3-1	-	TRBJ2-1	TGTGCCAGCGCACCCCTGGGGAAATCGAACAATGAGCAGTTCTTC	CASAPLGKSNNEQFF
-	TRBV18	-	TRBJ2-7	TGTGCCAGCTCACCCTCGAGGGGAAGTTCCTACGAGCAGTACTTC	CASSPSRGSSYEQYF
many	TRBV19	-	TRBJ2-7	TGTGCCAGTAGTATAACACGGGGATTACCTTACGAGCAGTACTTC	CASSITRGLPYEQYF
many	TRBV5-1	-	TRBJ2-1	TGCGCCAGCAGCTTGGATGTCAGGACCAACAATGAGCAGTTCTTC	CASSLDVRTNNEQFF